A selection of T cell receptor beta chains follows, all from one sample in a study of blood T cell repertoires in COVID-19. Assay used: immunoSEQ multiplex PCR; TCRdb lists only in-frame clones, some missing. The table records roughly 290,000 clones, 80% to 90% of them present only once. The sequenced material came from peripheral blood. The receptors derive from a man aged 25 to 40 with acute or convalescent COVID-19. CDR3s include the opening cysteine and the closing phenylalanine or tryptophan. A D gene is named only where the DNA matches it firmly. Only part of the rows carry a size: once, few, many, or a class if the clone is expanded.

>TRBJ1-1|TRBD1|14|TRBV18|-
TGTGCCAGCTCAGCGAACATGGGACAGGGAGAGGCTTTCTTT
CASSANMGQGEAFF
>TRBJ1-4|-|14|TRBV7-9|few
TGTGCCAGCAGCTCTAGACAGAATAATGAAAAACTGTTTTTT
CASSSRQNNEKLFF
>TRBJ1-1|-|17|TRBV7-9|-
TGTGCCAGCTCTATCCGGGACGGGAGGGAGTTGGACACTGAAGCTTTCTTT
CASSIRDGRELDTEAFF
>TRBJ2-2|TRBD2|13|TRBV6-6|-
TGTGCCAGCCCTAGCGGGAGGGCCGGGGAGCTGTTTTTT
CASPSGRAGELFF
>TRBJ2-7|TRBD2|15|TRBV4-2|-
TGTGCCAGCAGCCCAGGGACTAGCGGATTCTACGAGCAGTACTTC
CASSPGTSGFYEQYF
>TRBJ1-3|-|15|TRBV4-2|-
TGTGCCAGCAGCCAAGACACAAACTCTGGAAACACCATATATTTT
CASSQDTNSGNTIYF
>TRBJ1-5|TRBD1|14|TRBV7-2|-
TGTGCCAGCAGCCAAGACAGGGGGGTTCAGCCCCAGCATTTT
CASSQDRGVQPQHF
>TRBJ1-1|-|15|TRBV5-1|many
TGCGCCAGCAGCTTGGCAGCAGGTTGGAACACTGAAGCTTTCTTT
CASSLAAGWNTEAFF
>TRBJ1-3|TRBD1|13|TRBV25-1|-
TGTGCCAGCAGTGACCGGACAGGTCGCACCATATATTTT
CASSDRTGRTIYF
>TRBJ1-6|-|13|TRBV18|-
TGTGCCAGCTCACCGGACACCCTATCACCCCTCCACTTT
CASSPDTLSPLHF
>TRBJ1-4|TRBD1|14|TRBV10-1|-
TGCGCCAGCAGCCGAGGACAGGGGGCTGAAAAACTGTTTTTT
CASSRGQGAEKLFF
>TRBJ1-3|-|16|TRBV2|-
TGTGCCAGCAGTGAGAGGGTCACCTACTCTGGAAACACCATATATTTT
CASSERVTYSGNTIYF
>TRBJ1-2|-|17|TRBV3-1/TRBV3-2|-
TGTGCCAGCAGCCCAAATCGATATGAGGGGGTCTACTATGGCTACACCTTC
CASSPNRYEGVYYGYTF
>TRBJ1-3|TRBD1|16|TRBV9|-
TGTGCCAGCAGCCCGGGACAGGGTAGATCTGGAAACACCATATATTTT
CASSPGQGRSGNTIYF
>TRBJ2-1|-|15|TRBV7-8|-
TGTGCCAGCAGCTTAAAAATAGCGGCGGGGCATGAGCAGTTCTTC
CASSLKIAAGHEQFF
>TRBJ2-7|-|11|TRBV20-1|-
TGCAGTGCTAGATCCACCTACGAGCAGTACTTC
CSARSTYEQYF
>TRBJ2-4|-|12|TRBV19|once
TGTGCCAGTAGGGGGCTTGGAAACATTCAGTACTTC
CASRGLGNIQYF
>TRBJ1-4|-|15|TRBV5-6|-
TGTGCCAGCAGCCCGACTGGGCAGAGGAGGGAAAAACTGTTTTTT
CASSPTGQRREKLFF
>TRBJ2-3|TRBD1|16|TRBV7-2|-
TGTGCCAGCAGCTCCCGCGGGACAGGGGGCCCAGATACGCAGTATTTT
CASSSRGTGGPDTQYF
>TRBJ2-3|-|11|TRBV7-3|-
TGTGCCAGCGGGACATCAGATACGCAGTATTTT
CASGTSDTQYF
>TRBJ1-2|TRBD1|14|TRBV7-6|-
TGTGCCAGCAGCCTCGGCCAGGGGGCCGGTGGCTACACCTTC
CASSLGQGAGGYTF
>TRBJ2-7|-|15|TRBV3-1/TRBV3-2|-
TGTGCCAGCAGCGGACTACCCGGGACCAGCTACGAGCAGTACTTC
CASSGLPGTSYEQYF
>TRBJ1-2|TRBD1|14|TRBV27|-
TGTGCCAGTGGGGGGGACAGGGGGTACTATGGCTACACCTTC
CASGGDRGYYGYTF
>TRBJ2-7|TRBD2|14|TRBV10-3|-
TGTGCCACCGGTAGCGGGGGGAATTCGTACGAGCAGTACTTC
CATGSGGNSYEQYF
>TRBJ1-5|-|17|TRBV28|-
TGTGCCAGCAGTTTAAGCCCCGGACAGAATAGCAATCAGCCCCAGCATTTT
CASSLSPGQNSNQPQHF
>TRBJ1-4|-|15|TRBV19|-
TGTGCCAGTAGGCAAGAGGACAGCCCCACGGAAAAACTGTTTTTT
CASRQEDSPTEKLFF
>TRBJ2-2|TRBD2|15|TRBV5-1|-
TGCGCCAGCAGCCAACTAGCGGGAAAGGCCGGGGAGCTGTTTTTT
CASSQLAGKAGELFF
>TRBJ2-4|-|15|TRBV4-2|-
TGTGCCAGCAGCCAAGATGCGCCTCCCAAAAACATTCAGTACTTC
CASSQDAPPKNIQYF
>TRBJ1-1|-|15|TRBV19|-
TGTGCCAGTAGTATAGTCGGGGGGGGGCACACTGAAGCTTTCTTT
CASSIVGGGHTEAFF
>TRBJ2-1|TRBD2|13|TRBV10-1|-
TGCGCCAGCAGTGTCGGGGGGGCAGGGGAGCAGTTCTTC
CASSVGGAGEQFF
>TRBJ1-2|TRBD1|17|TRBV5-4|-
TGTGCCAGCACGACTGGGACAGGAGTGTTAGCTAACTATGGCTACACCTTC
CASTTGTGVLANYGYTF
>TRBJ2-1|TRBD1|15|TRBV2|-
TGTGCCAGCAGTGAACGGGACAGTTATTACAATGAGCAGTTCTTC
CASSERDSYYNEQFF
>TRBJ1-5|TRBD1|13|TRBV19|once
TGTGCCGTCCAGGGGGTTAGCAATCAGCCCCAGCATTTT
CAVQGVSNQPQHF
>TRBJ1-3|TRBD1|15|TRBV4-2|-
TGTGCCAGCAGCCCGGGACAGCTCTCTGGAAACACCATATATTTT
CASSPGQLSGNTIYF
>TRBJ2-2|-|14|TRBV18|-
TGTGCCAGCTCACCATCCGCCCGGGTTTTTGAGCTGTTTTTT
CASSPSARVFELFF
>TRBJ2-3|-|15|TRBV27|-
TGTGCCAGCAGTTTCCAATACAGGGGCACAGATACGCAGTATTTT
CASSFQYRGTDTQYF
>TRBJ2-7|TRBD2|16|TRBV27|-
TGTGCCAGCAGTCTTCGGACTAGCGGGAGTTCCTACGAGCAGTACTTC
CASSLRTSGSSYEQYF